This T cell receptor (beta chain) was retrieved from a study of blood T cells in healthy people across ages. CDR3 length equals 17 residues. The V and J ends lost 7 bases and 6 bases respectively, with 26 bases between them. A second PCR, run for roughly 6 to 11 cycles, used a sample-barcoded 5' primer plus a J-beta primer mix. A template-switch adaptor with 12 random nucleotides tagged each cDNA molecule. The study obtained at least 3 million CDR3-containing paired-end reads from every sample. TCRdb re-derived calls from the 5' RACE reads in MiXCR, one entry per CDR3 protein. The sample shows about 1.5 million distinct CDR3 sequences, less than 45% of them seen only once.

The TCR originated in a woman under 30 in good health. This chain connects TRBV12-3 or TRBV12-4 to TRBJ2-3; TRBD1 might be the D (5 bases). The sample consisted of blood. CDR3 coding DNA: TGTGCCAGCACTCGAGCGAGCTGGTATCCACAGGAGGATACGCAGTATTTT. It codes for CASTRASWYPQEDTQYF.